One sample yielded the 18 T cell receptor beta chains listed below, sequenced in a study of T cell responses to AZD1222 COVID-19 vaccine (dated by TCRdb to the early 2020s). This specimen's time point label, per the study, means: about 28 days (+/-7) after the second vaccine dose. Libraries were prepared through the immunoSEQ multiplex PCR assay. The table comes from immuneACCESS by way of TCRdb, which keeps in-frame sequences with V and J called. Part of the clones is missing from these tables; in studies checked, under half for an unresolved V gene and the rest for unknown reasons. The sample yields tens of thousands of clones; about 92% were counted once. Together, the top ten hold roughly 5.3% of the sample. This specimen consisted of peripheral blood, obtained 28 days after the second AZD1222 dose. The receptors originated from an adult who received the AZD1222 COVID-19 vaccine.

This clone was observed a handful of times. The chain is built from TRBV7-6 and TRBJ1-5; D remains ambiguous. Germline V gene lookup returns CDR1 SGHVS and CDR2 FNYEAQ. V lost 4 bases and J 0 bases, leaving 7 bases between the germline ends. This CDR3 has 14 residues. The CDR3 spells CASSSGLSNQPQHF. CDR3 coding DNA: TGTGCCAGCAGCTCGGGCCTTAGCAATCAGCCCCAGCATTTT.

J is TRBJ2-3 and V is TRBV27; the D is unclear. Trimming stripped 7 bases from V and 6 bases from J, with 20 bases between. This CDR3 comprises 15 residues. Germline values: CDR1 MNHEY, CDR2 SMNVEV (reference sequence). The CDR3 sequence: CASNSLGLRKDTQYF. The CDR3 DNA reads TGTGCCAGCAATTCTTTAGGTTTAAGGAAGGATACGCAGTATTTT.

The genes are TRBV6-5 and TRBJ2-5, with a tentative D call TRBD1 (5 bases). In germline, CDR1 is MNHEY, CDR2 SVGAGI. V was trimmed by 1 base and J by 2 bases, leaving 8 bases between them. The CDR3 is made up of 14 amino acids. The CDR3 protein is CASSYLPGQETQYF. The CDR3 nucleotides are TGTGCCAGCAGTTACTTACCAGGGCAAGAGACCCAGTACTTC.

This rearrangement joins TRBV7-6 to TRBJ1-1; D is undetermined. V was clipped by 0 bases and J by 6 bases, with 14 bases between them. Germline-derived CDR1 and CDR2 are SGHVS and FNYEAQ. The CDR3 is 15 amino acids. CDR3 bases: TGTGCCAGCAGCTTAGCAGGGCGAGAAGGGCCTGAAGCTTTCTTT. Translated, it gives CASSLAGREGPEAFF.

The chain uses TRBV3-1 (or the pseudogene TRBV3-2) and TRBJ2-7; the D is unclear. The CDR3 extends over 13 amino acids. V was pared by 1 base and J by 2 bases, with 6 bases between. Germline V gives CDR1 LGHDT, CDR2 YNNKEL (reference sequence). The CDR3 spells CASSQVQAYEQYV. In nucleotides, the CDR3 is TGTGCCAGCAGCCAAGTACAAGCCTACGAGCAGTACGTC.

This sequence joins TRBV5-4 and TRBJ2-3; unclear D gene. CDR3 length: 15 amino acids. The germline V gene has CDR1 SGHNT and CDR2 YYREEE (reference sequence). Trimming stripped 1 base from V and 2 bases from J, with 11 bases between. CDR3 protein: CASSLWQDLTDTQYF. The DNA for the CDR3 is TGTGCCAGCAGCTTGTGGCAGGACCTCACAGATACGCAGTATTTT. The full variable domain, rest sourced from reference TRBV5-4 and TRBJ2-3, is ETGVTQSPTHLIKTRGQQVTLRCSSQSGHNTVSWYQQALGQGPQFIFQYYREEENGRGNFPPRFSGLQFPNYSSELNVNALELDDSALYLCASSLWQDLTDTQYFGPGTRLTVL.

V gene TRBV28 combines with J gene TRBJ2-5, with a tentative D call TRBD1 (6 bases). The germline gives CDR1 MDHEN, CDR2 SYDVKM. The CDR3 has 15 residues. The germline V and J ends were trimmed by 6 bases and 5 bases, with 19 bases remaining between them. The CDR3: CASSYFDRLKETQYF. In DNA, the CDR3 is TGTGCCAGCAGCTATTTTGACAGGTTGAAGGAGACCCAGTACTTC. Based on the CDR3 plus reference TRBV28 and TRBJ2-5, the full variable domain is DVKVTQSSRYLVKRTGEKVFLECVQDMDHENMFWYRQDPGLGLRLIYFSYDVKMKEKGDIPEGYSVSREKKERFSLILESASTNQTSMYLCASSYFDRLKETQYFGPGTRLLVL.

The CDR3 nucleotides are TGTGCCAGCCAGGTACCTAGCACAGATACGCAGTATTTT. It encodes CASQVPSTDTQYF. The gene calls are TRBV7-2 and TRBJ2-3; D gene unclear. This CDR3 has 13 amino acids. CDR1 SGHTA and CDR2 FQGNSA come from the germline V gene. Deletions cut 8 bases from V and 0 bases from J, with 9 bases between.

CDR3 DNA sequence: TGCGCCAGCAGCCAGAAAGCGGGGGGTCCCTACGAGCAGTACGTC. It translates to CASSQKAGGPYEQYV. This sequence joins TRBV4-1 and TRBJ2-7; TRBD2 matches at 9 bases. The CDR3 consists of 15 residues. Germline loops: CDR1 MGHRA, CDR2 YSYEKL. Germline trimming cut 3 bases from V and 2 bases from J; bases unmatched to any gene: 5.

This chain uses TRBV18 with TRBJ2-1; D remains ambiguous. Germline CDR1 and CDR2: KGHSH and LQKENI. Trimming removed 3 bases from V and 5 bases from J, with 17 bases in between. The CDR3 totals 16 residues. CDR3 sequence: CASSPSGSSTDNEQFF. The DNA of the CDR3 is TGTGCCAGCTCACCTTCCGGGTCATCCACAGACAATGAGCAGTTCTTC.

The rearrangement links TRBV7-6 to TRBJ2-5; D gene unclear. This CDR3 has 18 amino acids. V lost 2 bases to trimming and J lost 0 bases, with 19 bases between them. Germline lookup yields CDR1 SGHVS and CDR2 FNYEAQ. The CDR3 loop reads CASSLLYSLVRNQETQYF. In DNA form, the CDR3 reads TGTGCCAGCAGCTTACTGTATAGCTTGGTTCGGAACCAAGAGACCCAGTACTTC.

The rearrangement links TRBV11-1 to TRBJ1-1; maybe TRBD1 (6 bases). Trimming left V 5 bases short and J 1 base short, with 17 bases between. This CDR3 is built from 16 residues. The germline CDR1 and CDR2 sequences are SGHAT and FQDESV (reference sequence). The CDR3 is CASSVTRTDKNTEAFF. CDR3 sequence (DNA): TGTGCCAGCAGCGTAACACGGACAGACAAGAACACTGAAGCTTTCTTT. The entire variable domain, with the rest obtained from reference TRBV11-1 and TRBJ1-1, is as follows: EAEVAQSPRYKITEKSQAVAFWCDPISGHATLYWYRQILGQGPELLVQFQDESVVDDSQLPKDRFSAERLKGVDSTLKIQPAELGDSAMYLCASSVTRTDKNTEAFFGQGTRLTVV.

The rearrangement uses TRBV4-1 and TRBJ2-5, with 8 bases matching TRBD2. The CDR3 is made up of 14 amino acids. V lost 0 bases and J lost 10; bases outside the gene matches: 7. Germline V gene lookup returns CDR1 MGHRA and CDR2 YSYEKL. Here the CDR3 reads CASSQDGTSRDQYF. In nucleotides, the CDR3 is TGCGCCAGCAGCCAAGACGGGACTAGTCGAGACCAGTACTTC.

The V call is TRBV4-2, the J call TRBJ2-7, with no clear D. The CDR3 loop spans 14 amino acids. Germline V gene data show CDR1 as LGHNA and CDR2 as YNFKEQ. V shed 0 bases and J shed 1 base, with 7 bases lying between them. DNA for the CDR3: TGTGCCAGCAGCCAAGATGCACGGTCCTACGAGCAGTACTTC. Its protein product is CASSQDARSYEQYF.

This chain connects TRBV6-1 to TRBJ2-6, with TRBD1 as a possible D gene (5 bases). CDR1 is MNHNS, CDR2 SASEGT, per germline. V lost 0 bases and J 6 bases, leaving 9 bases between the germline ends. This CDR3 contains 15 residues. CDR3 sequence reads: CASSEAGPPANVLTF. The DNA for the CDR3 is TGTGCCAGCAGTGAAGCGGGGCCCCCGGCCAACGTCCTGACTTTC.

The rearrangement joins TRBV6-5 to TRBJ2-1; D possibly corresponds to TRBD2 (5 bases). Trimming removed 7 bases from V and 6 bases from J, with 13 bases in between. Per the germline V gene, CDR1 is MNHEY and CDR2 is SVGAGI. The CDR3 is 13 residues long. CDR3 amino acids: CASTGSVGNEQFF. In DNA, the CDR3 is TGTGCCAGCACCGGTAGCGTCGGCAATGAGCAGTTCTTC.

V usage is TRBV18 and J usage is TRBJ2-3; 9 bases fit TRBD1. This CDR3 contains 15 residues. From germline, CDR1 is KGHSH and CDR2 LQKENI. The trim removed 3 bases at V and 0 bases at J, leaving 1 base unmatched. This chain's CDR3 is CASSPDRGSTDTQYF. DNA of the CDR3: TGTGCCAGCTCACCGGACAGGGGAAGCACAGATACGCAGTATTTT. Full variable domain (outside the CDR3, taken from reference TRBV18 and TRBJ2-3): NAGVMQNPRHLVRRRGQEARLRCSPMKGHSHVYWYRQLPEEGLKFMVYLQKENIIDESGMPKERFSAEFPKEGPSILRIQQVVRGDSAAYFCASSPDRGSTDTQYFGPGTRLTVL.

This sequence joins TRBV28 and TRBJ1-2; 8 bases are a match to TRBD1. The junction had 2 bases not matched to a gene; V was cut back by 2 bases and J by 3 bases. This CDR3 region has 14 residues. Germline CDR1 is MDHEN and CDR2 is SYDVKM. CDR3 bases: TGTGCCAGCAGTTTACAGGGGGCGGACTATGGCTACACCTTC. Protein: CASSLQGADYGYTF.